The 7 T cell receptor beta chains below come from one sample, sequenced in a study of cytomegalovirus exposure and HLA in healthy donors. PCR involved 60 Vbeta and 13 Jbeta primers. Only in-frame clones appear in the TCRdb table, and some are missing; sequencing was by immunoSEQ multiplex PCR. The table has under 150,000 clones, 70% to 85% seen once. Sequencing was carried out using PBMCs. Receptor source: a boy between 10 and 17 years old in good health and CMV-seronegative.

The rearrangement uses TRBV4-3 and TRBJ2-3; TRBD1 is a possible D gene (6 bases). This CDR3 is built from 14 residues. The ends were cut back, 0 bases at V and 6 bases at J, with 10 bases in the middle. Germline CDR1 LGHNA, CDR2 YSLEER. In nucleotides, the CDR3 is TGCGCCAGCAGCCAAGAAGGGGGTACGGATACGCAGTATTTT. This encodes CASSQEGGTDTQYF.

The CDR3 nucleotides read TGTGCCAGCAGCTTCGGCGGGGACGAGCAGTACTTC. Its translation is CASSFGGDEQYF. This rearrangement joins TRBV11-2 to TRBJ2-7; a weak D match, TRBD2 (6 bases). The CDR3 is 12 amino acids. CDR1 and CDR2 (germline): SGHAT, FQNNGV. V gave up 3 bases and J gave up 5 bases, with 8 bases separating them.

CDR3 residues: CASSQQGSYEQYF. The CDR3 coding sequence is TGCGCCAGCAGCCAACAGGGATCCTACGAGCAGTACTTC. This sequence joins TRBV4-3 and TRBJ2-7, with D maybe TRBD1 (5 bases). V was pared by 2 bases and J by 1 base, with 6 bases between. Germline CDR1 and CDR2: LGHNA and YSLEER. The CDR3 contains 13 residues.

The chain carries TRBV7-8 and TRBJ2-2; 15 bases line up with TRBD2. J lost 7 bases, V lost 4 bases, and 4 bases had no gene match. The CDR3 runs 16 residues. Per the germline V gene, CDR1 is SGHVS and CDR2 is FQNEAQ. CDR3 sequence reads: CASSSGLAGGHGELFF. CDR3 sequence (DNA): TGTGCCAGCAGCTCAGGACTAGCGGGGGGGCACGGGGAGCTGTTTTTT.

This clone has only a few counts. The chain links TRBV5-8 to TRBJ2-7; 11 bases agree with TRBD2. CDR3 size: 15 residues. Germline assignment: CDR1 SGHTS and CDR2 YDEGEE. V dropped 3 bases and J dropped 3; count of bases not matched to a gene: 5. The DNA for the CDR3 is TGTGCCAGCAGCTCGACGACTAGCGGGAACTACGAGCAGTACTTC. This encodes CASSSTTSGNYEQYF.

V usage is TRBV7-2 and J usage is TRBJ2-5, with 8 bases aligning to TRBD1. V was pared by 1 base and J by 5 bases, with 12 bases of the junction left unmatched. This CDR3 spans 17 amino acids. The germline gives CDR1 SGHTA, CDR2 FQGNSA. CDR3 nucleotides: TGTGCCAGCAGCTTAGTGTGGCCCGACAGGGGATCCGAGACCCAGTACTTC. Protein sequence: CASSLVWPDRGSETQYF.

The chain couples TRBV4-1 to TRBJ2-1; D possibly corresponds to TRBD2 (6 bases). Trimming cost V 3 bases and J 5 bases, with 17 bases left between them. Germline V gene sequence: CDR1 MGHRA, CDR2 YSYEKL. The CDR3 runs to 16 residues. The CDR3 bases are TGCGCCAGCAGCCACTTATACCCGGGACTTGACAATGAGCAGTTCTTC. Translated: CASSHLYPGLDNEQFF.